This T cell receptor beta chain is drawn from a study of OX40 agonist ivuxolimab in advanced cancers. Study outcomes and limitations: Averaging showed that CD8+ T cells had more expanded clones than CD4+ did.

Sequencing was performed with immunoSEQ multiplex PCR; in TCRdb, only in-frame clones are kept and a portion is missing. The table lists fewer than 25,000 clones, approximately 84% of them singletons, with approximately 50% in the top ten. Germline trimming cut 4 bases from V and 5 bases from J; bases unmatched to any gene: 3. The CDR3 covers 15 residues. Germline CDR1 LGHNA, CDR2 YSLEER. A word on this clone: The antigen remains unidentified.

The sequence was obtained from an adult with an advanced solid tumor such as melanoma, head and neck, liver or kidney cancer. V gene TRBV4-3 combines with J gene TRBJ2-2, with 11 bases lining up with TRBD2. Source: CD4+ or CD8+ T cells sorted from blood, taken in a trial of the OX40 agonist ivuxolimab. The CDR3 spells CASSPGTSGTGELFF. CDR3 nucleotides: TGCGCCAGCAGCCCCGGGACTAGCGGAACCGGGGAGCTGTTTTTT.